This entry features one T cell receptor beta chain sequence. The sample originates from a study of cytotoxic CD8 clonotypes in ibrutinib-treated CLL. Method: immunoSEQ multiplex PCR; TCRdb's copy keeps in-frame clones and lacks some. The profile shows about 200,000 clones, about three quarters of them singletons. Sequences were derived from PBMCs, sampled after 12 months of ibrutinib treatment. The receptor comes from a human donor with chronic lymphocytic leukemia.

This chain's CDR3 is CASSYLGAANYGYTF. CDR3 DNA sequence: TGTGCCAGCAGTTACCTGGGGGCGGCTAACTATGGCTACACCTTC. The chain is built from TRBV6-6 and TRBJ1-2, with a possible D match to TRBD1 (6 bases). There are 15 residues in the CDR3. Per the germline V gene, CDR1 is MNHNY and CDR2 is SVGAGI (reference sequence). Trimming stripped 2 bases from V and 0 bases from J, with 10 bases between.